What follows are 19 T cell receptor beta chains derived from one specimen sequenced in a study of cytomegalovirus exposure and HLA in healthy donors. The PCR used 60 Vbeta and 13 Jbeta primers. Sequenced by immunoSEQ multiplex PCR; TCRdb stores in-frame clones only, minus some. The table lists 180,000 or so clones, more than 70% of them singletons. The source material was PBMCs. All receptors come from a male donor in good health and CMV-seronegative.

V gene TRBV21-1 combines with J gene TRBJ1-1. TRBV21-1 has pseudogene status. This CDR3 region has 15 residues. CDR3: CASSFKSPGNTEAFF. The CDR3 coding sequence is TGTGCCAGCAGCTTCAAAAGCCCTGGGAACACTGAAGCTTTCTTT.

The chain is built from TRBV6-1 and TRBJ1-1; D remains unclear. The V gene's germline CDR1 is MNHNS and CDR2 SASEGT. Trimming took 9 bases from V and 9 from J, leaving 23 bases between them. This CDR3 is 14 amino acids long. The CDR3 is CASDSGGYVPKAFF. For the CDR3, the DNA is TGTGCCAGTGATTCGGGAGGATATGTTCCCAAAGCTTTCTTT.

J is TRBJ1-2 and V is TRBV7-3; 8 positions agree with TRBD1. There are 17 residues in the CDR3. With 5 bases clipped from V and 4 bases from J, the junction kept 15 bases outside the gene matches. The germline CDR1 and CDR2 sequences are SGHTA and FQGTGA. The CDR3 DNA reads TGTGCCAGCAGCACCCCTGGACAGGGTGGATCTACCTATGGCTACACCTTC. Amino acids: CASSTPGQGGSTYGYTF.

The V and J genes are TRBV7-9 and TRBJ2-2, with 7 bases lining up with TRBD2. Per the germline V gene, CDR1 is SEHNR and CDR2 is FQNEAQ (reference sequence). This CDR3 contains 15 residues. As DNA, the CDR3 is TGTGCAAGCCGAGGACTAGGGGTGAACACCGGGGAGCTGTTTTTT. Protein product: CASRGLGVNTGELFF.

The J gene is TRBJ2-1, the V gene TRBV19; 13 bases align to TRBD2. The CDR3 is 15 residues long. V was pared by 10 bases and J by 3 bases, with 6 bases of the junction left unmatched. Germline CDR1 reads LNHDA; CDR2 reads SQIVND (reference sequence). The CDR3 region is CATRTSGSYYNEQFF. For the CDR3, the DNA is TGTGCCACCCGGACTAGCGGGAGTTACTACAATGAGCAGTTCTTC.

This sequence joins TRBV6-4 and TRBJ2-3; 8 bases match TRBD2. Losses at the gene ends were 0 bases for V and 5 bases for J; bases not matched to a gene: 10. Looked up from germline, CDR1 is MRHNA and CDR2 is SNTAGT. The CDR3 spans 17 residues. The CDR3 DNA follows: TGTGCCAGCAGTGACTCGGCACTAGCGGTCGGTGGAGATACGCAGTATTTT. Its protein is CASSDSALAVGGDTQYF.

This clone came up a few times. The chain links TRBV6-1 to TRBJ1-3; no clear D gene. Germline CDR1 MNHNS, CDR2 SASEGT. This CDR3 has 15 residues. Trimming removed 2 bases from V and 4 bases from J, with 12 bases in between. The DNA for the CDR3 is TGTGCCAGCAGTGAAATGACCGGGAGGGGAAACACCATATATTTT. As protein: CASSEMTGRGNTIYF.

CDR3 loop: CSVDQGLAGGYNEQFF. The CDR3 DNA follows: TGCAGCGTTGATCAGGGACTAGCGGGAGGGTACAATGAGCAGTTCTTC. V gene TRBV29-1 combines with J gene TRBJ2-1; TRBD2 agrees at 16 bases. The trim removed 3 bases at V and 4 bases at J, leaving 3 bases unmatched. CDR3 length: 16 amino acids. CDR1 SQVTM and CDR2 ANQGSEA come from the germline V gene.

This chain links TRBV6-6 with TRBJ2-1; D call uncertain. The V end was cut by 6 bases, the J end by 8 bases, with 20 bases between. From germline, CDR1 is MNHNY and CDR2 SVGAGI (reference sequence). The CDR3 loop spans 15 amino acids. In nucleotides, the CDR3 is TGTGCCAGCAGCGCCGTTGGCCCCGCCGCCGATGAGCAGTTCTTC. Translation gives CASSAVGPAADEQFF.

The chain recombines TRBV5-4 with TRBJ1-1, with D uncertain. Germline V gives CDR1 SGHNT, CDR2 YYREEE (reference sequence). Trimming removed 2 bases at V and 5 bases at J, with 10 bases between. This CDR3 has 13 amino acids. In nucleotides, the CDR3 is TGTGCCAGCAGCTTCACAGAAAGAACTGAAGCTTTCTTT. Translated, it gives CASSFTERTEAFF.

V is TRBV18 and J is TRBJ1-4; 10 bases are shared with TRBD1. The CDR3 is 12 amino acids. Germline CDR1 is KGHSH and CDR2 is LQKENI. Losses at the gene ends were 5 bases for V and 16 bases for J; bases not matched to a gene: 7. The CDR3 DNA reads TGTGCCAGCTCATCGGGACAGGGGCCGAAGTTTTTT. Its translation: CASSSGQGPKFF.

The gene calls are TRBV7-9 and TRBJ1-5; TRBD1 agrees at 7 bases. Germline-derived CDR1 and CDR2 are SEHNR and FQNEAQ (reference sequence). The CDR3 is 15 amino acids. The trim removed 5 bases at V and 7 bases at J, leaving 11 bases unmatched. The CDR3 loop is CASSEAGGLGQPQHF. DNA for the CDR3: TGTGCCAGCAGCGAGGCAGGGGGTCTGGGACAGCCCCAGCATTTT.

The gene calls are TRBV7-9 and TRBJ1-4, with a possible D match to TRBD1 (5 bases). Germline lookup yields CDR1 SEHNR and CDR2 FQNEAQ (reference sequence). V lost 2 bases to trimming and J lost 0 bases, with 10 bases between them. This CDR3 region has 16 residues. CDR3 protein: CASSLSPTATNEKLFF. CDR3 bases: TGTGCCAGCAGCTTATCCCCGACAGCAACTAATGAAAAACTGTTTTTT.

The chain couples TRBV7-2 to TRBJ2-1; 9 bases fit TRBD2. The CDR3 is 18 amino acids. V shed 0 bases and J 0 bases; nucleotides not matched to a gene: 6. The germline gives CDR1 SGHTA, CDR2 FQGNSA. The CDR3: CASSLATSGLSSYNEQFF. The CDR3 bases are TGTGCCAGCAGCTTAGCGACTAGCGGATTGAGCTCCTACAATGAGCAGTTCTTC.

The chain couples TRBV19 to TRBJ2-1; D may be TRBD1 (5 bases). Germline assignment: CDR1 LNHDA and CDR2 SQIVND (reference sequence). Trimming left V 2 bases short and J 6 bases short, with 8 bases between. CDR3 length: 13 residues. The CDR3 reads CASSILGVNEQFF. Here the CDR3 DNA reads TGTGCCAGTAGTATATTAGGGGTCAATGAGCAGTTCTTC.

This clone was detected once. CDR3 amino acids: CASSTGSAQHF. DNA of the CDR3: TGTGCCAGCAGTACAGGATCCGCCCAGCATTTT. The V and J genes are TRBV2 and TRBJ1-5; the D gene is possibly TRBD1 (5 bases). The ends were cut back, 5 bases at V and 11 bases at J, with 10 bases in the middle. CDR3 size: 11 residues. Germline V lookup: CDR1 SNHLY, CDR2 FYNNEI.

This clone showed up just a few times. The chain carries TRBV10-2 and TRBJ1-1; D is unclear. Germline CDR1 is WSHSY and CDR2 is SAAADI. CDR3 size: 13 residues. The germline V and J ends were trimmed by 3 bases and 1 base, with 6 bases remaining between them. CDR3: CASSDRENTEAFF. The CDR3 bases are TGCGCCAGCAGTGATCGGGAGAACACTGAAGCTTTCTTT.

The table lists this clone with a count of one. The chain is built from TRBV6-6 and TRBJ1-4; the match to TRBD1 covers 9 bases. Germline loops: CDR1 MNHNY, CDR2 SVGAGI (reference sequence). CDR3 size: 14 residues. Trimming removed 6 bases from V and 8 bases from J; junction bases left unmatched: 7. The CDR3 DNA follows: TGTGCCAGCAGGTACAGGGGGCAGGTGGAAAAACTGTTTTTT. Protein product: CASRYRGQVEKLFF.

The chain couples TRBV19 to TRBJ2-2, with TRBD1 matching over 9 bases. This CDR3 has 16 residues. The ends lost 6 bases at V and 2 bases at J; junction bases unmatched: 7. Germline CDR1 is LNHDA and CDR2 is SQIVND (reference sequence). The CDR3 sequence is CASSGWGQGNTGELFF. CDR3 nucleotide sequence: TGTGCCAGTAGCGGGTGGGGACAGGGCAACACCGGGGAGCTGTTTTTT.